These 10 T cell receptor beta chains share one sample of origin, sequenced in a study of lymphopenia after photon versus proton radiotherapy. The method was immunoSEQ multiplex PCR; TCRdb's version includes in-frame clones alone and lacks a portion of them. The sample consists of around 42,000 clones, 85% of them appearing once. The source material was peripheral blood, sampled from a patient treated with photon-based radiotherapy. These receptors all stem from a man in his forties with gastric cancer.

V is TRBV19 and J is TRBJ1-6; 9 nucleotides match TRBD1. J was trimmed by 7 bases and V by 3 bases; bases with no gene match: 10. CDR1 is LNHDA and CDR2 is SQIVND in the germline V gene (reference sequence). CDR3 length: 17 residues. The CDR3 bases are TGTGCCAGTAGTATGACCGACAGGGGGATGGGGAATTCACCCCTCCACTTT. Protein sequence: CASSMTDRGMGNSPLHF. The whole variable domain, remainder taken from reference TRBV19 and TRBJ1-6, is DGGITQSPKYLFRKEGQNVTLSCEQNLNHDAMYWYRQDPGQGLRLIYYSQIVNDFQKGDIAEGYSVSREKKESFPLTVTSAQKNPTAFYLCASSMTDRGMGNSPLHFGNGTRLTVT.

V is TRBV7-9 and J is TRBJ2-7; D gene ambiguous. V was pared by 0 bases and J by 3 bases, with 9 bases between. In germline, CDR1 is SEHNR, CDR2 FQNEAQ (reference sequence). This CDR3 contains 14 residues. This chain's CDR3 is CASSLAKGNYEQYF. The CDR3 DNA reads TGTGCCAGCAGCTTAGCGAAGGGAAACTACGAGCAGTACTTC.

DNA of the CDR3: TGTGCCAGCAGCCCCCGAACGACTGGCGGACTAATGGACCCTGGGGCCAACGTCCTGACTTTC. Protein product: CASSPRTTGGLMDPGANVLTF. The chain recombines TRBV9 with TRBJ2-6; the D gene is possibly TRBD2 (6 bases). The CDR3 length is 21 residues. The germline V gene has CDR1 SGDLS and CDR2 YYNGEE. V lost 4 bases and J 2 bases, leaving 28 bases between the germline ends.

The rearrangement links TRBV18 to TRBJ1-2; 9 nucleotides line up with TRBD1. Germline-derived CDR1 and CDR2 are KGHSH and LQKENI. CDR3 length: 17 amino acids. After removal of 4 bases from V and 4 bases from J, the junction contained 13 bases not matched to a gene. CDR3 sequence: CASSQRQGDNLSYGYTF. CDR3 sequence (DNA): TGTGCCAGCTCACAAAGACAGGGGGACAACCTATCCTATGGCTACACCTTC.

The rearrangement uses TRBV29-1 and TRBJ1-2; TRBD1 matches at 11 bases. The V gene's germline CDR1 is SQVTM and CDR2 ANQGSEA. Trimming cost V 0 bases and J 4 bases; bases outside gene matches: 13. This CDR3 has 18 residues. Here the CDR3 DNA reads TGCAGCGTTGAAGATCTTGGAAGGACAGGGGGCTTCTTCTATGGCTACACCTTC. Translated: CSVEDLGRTGGFFYGYTF.

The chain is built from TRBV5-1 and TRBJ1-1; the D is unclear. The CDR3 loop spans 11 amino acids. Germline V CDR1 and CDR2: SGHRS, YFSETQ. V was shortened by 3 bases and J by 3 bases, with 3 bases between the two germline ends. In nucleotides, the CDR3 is TGCGCCAGCAGCTCAGACACTGAAGCTTTCTTT. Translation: CASSSDTEAFF. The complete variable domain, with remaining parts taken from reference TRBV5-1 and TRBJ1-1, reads KAGVTQTPRYLIKTRGQQVTLSCSPISGHRSVSWYQQTPGQGLQFLFEYFSETQRNKGNFPGRFSGRQFSNSRSEMNVSTLELGDSALYLCASSSDTEAFFGQGTRLTVV.

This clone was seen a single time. The DNA for the CDR3 is TGTGCCAGCAGCTTGGGACAGGGGTTGAGCGGGGAGCTGTTTTTT. It codes for CASSLGQGLSGELFF. J is TRBJ2-2 and V is TRBV7-9; 10 bases line up with TRBD1. CDR1 is SEHNR, CDR2 FQNEAQ, per germline (reference sequence). V shed 3 bases, J shed 7 bases, and the junction held 5 bases outside the gene matches. This CDR3 has 15 residues.

In DNA form, the CDR3 reads TGTGCCAGCCCTACTCGGGCCGGAGCTTCACCCCTCCACTTT. Amino acid sequence: CASPTRAGASPLHF. This chain joins TRBV2 and TRBJ1-6; D remains unclear. The CDR3 covers 14 residues. V was cut by 8 bases and J by 9 bases, with 17 bases left in between. The germline gives CDR1 SNHLY, CDR2 FYNNEI.

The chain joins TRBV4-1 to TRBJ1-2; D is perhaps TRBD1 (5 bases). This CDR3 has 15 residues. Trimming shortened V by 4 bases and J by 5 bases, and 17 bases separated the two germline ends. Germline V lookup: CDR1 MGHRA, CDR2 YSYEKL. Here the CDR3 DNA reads TGCGCCAGCAGCCCTCGGGAGGGGTTTGTATATGGCTACACCTTC. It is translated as CASSPREGFVYGYTF.

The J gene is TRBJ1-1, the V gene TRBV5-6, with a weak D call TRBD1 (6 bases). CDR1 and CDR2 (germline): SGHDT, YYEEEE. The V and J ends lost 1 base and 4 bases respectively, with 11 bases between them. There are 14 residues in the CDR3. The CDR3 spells CASSLWGLGTEAFF. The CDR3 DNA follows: TGTGCCAGCAGCTTGTGGGGGCTGGGCACTGAAGCTTTCTTT.